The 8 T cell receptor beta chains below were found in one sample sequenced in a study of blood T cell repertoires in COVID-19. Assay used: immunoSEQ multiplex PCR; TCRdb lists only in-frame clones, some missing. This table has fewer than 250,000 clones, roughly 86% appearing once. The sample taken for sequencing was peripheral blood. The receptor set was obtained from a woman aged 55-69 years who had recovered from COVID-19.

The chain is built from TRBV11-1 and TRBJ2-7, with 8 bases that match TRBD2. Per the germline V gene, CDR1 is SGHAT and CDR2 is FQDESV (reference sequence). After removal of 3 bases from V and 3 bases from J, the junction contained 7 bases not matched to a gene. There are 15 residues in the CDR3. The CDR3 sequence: CASSFALAGFYEQYF. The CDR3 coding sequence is TGTGCCAGCAGCTTCGCGCTAGCGGGTTTCTACGAGCAGTACTTC.

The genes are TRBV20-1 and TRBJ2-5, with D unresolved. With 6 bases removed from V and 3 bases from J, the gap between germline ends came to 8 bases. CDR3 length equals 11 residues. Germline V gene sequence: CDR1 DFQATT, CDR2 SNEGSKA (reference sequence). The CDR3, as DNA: TGCAGTGCATGGCTCAAAGAGACCCAGTACTTC. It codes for CSAWLKETQYF.

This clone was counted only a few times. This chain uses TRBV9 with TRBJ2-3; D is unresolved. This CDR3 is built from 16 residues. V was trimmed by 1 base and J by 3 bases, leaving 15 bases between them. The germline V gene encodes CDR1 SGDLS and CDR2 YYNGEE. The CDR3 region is CASSVLPLEPTDTQYF. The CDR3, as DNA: TGTGCCAGCAGCGTACTCCCCTTGGAGCCTACAGATACGCAGTATTTT.

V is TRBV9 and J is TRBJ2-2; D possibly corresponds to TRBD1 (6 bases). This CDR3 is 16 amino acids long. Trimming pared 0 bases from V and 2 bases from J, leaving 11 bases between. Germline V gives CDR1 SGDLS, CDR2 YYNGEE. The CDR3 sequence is CASSVAARGNTGELFF. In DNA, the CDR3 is TGTGCCAGCAGCGTAGCGGCCAGGGGAAACACCGGGGAGCTGTTTTTT.

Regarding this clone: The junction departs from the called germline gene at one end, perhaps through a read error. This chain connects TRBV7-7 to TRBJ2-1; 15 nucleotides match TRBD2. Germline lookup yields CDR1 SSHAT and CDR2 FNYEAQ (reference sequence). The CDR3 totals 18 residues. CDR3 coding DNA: TGTGCTAGCAGCTTAGGTGGGACTAGCGGGGGGCCCCACAATGAGCAGTTCTTC. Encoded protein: CASSLGGTSGGPHNEQFF.

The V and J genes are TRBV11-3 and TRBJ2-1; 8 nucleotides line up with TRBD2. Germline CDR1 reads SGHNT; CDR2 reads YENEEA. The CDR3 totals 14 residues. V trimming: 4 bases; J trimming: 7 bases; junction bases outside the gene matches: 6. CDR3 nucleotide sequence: TGTGCCAGCAGCTACGGGGGGGCAAGAAATGAGCAGTTCTTC. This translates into CASSYGGARNEQFF. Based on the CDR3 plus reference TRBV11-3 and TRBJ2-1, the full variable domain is EAGVVQSPRYKIIEKKQPVAFWCNPISGHNTLYWYLQNLGQGPELLIRYENEEAVDDSQLPKDRFSAERLKGVDSTLKIQPAELGDSAVYLCASSYGGARNEQFFGPGTRLTVL.

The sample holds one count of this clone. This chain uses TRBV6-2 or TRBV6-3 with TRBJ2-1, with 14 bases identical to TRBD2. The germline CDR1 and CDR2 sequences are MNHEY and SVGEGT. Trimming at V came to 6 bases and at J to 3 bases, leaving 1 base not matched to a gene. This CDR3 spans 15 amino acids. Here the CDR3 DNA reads TGTGCCAGCAGCGGACTAGCGGGGGGCTACAATGAGCAGTTCTTC. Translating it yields CASSGLAGGYNEQFF.

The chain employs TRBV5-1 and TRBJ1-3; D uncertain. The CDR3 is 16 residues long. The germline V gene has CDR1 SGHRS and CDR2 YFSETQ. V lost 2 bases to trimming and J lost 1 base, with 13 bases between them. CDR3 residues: CASSLAAWASGNTIYF. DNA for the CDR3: TGCGCCAGCAGCTTAGCCGCATGGGCATCTGGAAACACCATATATTTT.